Listed below are T cell receptor beta chains from one sample, sequenced in a study of blood T cell repertoires in COVID-19. Profiled with immunoSEQ multiplex PCR; TCRdb holds only in-frame clones, not every one. Of approximately 250,000 clones listed, 86% are singletons. Sequenced material: peripheral blood. The receptor source for this set is a woman between 70 and 85 years old with COVID-19, enrolled during active disease. Each CDR3 is given with its conserved first and last residue. Fields, in order: clone size, J gene, V gene, D gene, CDR3 DNA, CDR3 protein. The D gene is left open where the match is weak. The size field is filled for only some rows; it gives once, few, many or a size class.

size: NA; J: TRBJ1-5; V: TRBV28; D: NA; DNA: TGTGCCAGCAGTTTTCCGGGGATGAGGTATAGCAATCAGCCCCAGCATTTT; CDR3: CASSFPGMRYSNQPQHF
size: once; J: TRBJ1-5; V: TRBV7-2; D: NA; DNA: TGTGCCAGCAGCTTATACAGGGTCGGTCAGCCCCAGCATTTT; CDR3: CASSLYRVGQPQHF
size: once; J: TRBJ1-2; V: TRBV19; D: TRBD1; DNA: TGTGCCAGTAGTGCCGGGCAGGGGGACTATGGCTACACCTTC; CDR3: CASSAGQGDYGYTF
size: NA; J: TRBJ2-2; V: TRBV24-1; D: NA; DNA: TGTGCCACCCAGACTAGGGACTGGGGAGGGGAGCTGTTTTTT; CDR3: CATQTRDWGGELFF
size: once; J: TRBJ2-3; V: TRBV3-1/TRBV3-2; D: NA; DNA: TGTGCCAGCAGCCAATACTTAGGCGGAGATACGCAGTATTTT; CDR3: CASSQYLGGDTQYF
size: NA; J: TRBJ2-1; V: TRBV7-2; D: TRBD2; DNA: TGTGCCAGCATCCCCACCACTAGCGGGGGCCATCAGTTCTTC; CDR3: CASIPTTSGGHQFF
size: NA; J: TRBJ2-3; V: TRBV7-3; D: TRBD2; DNA: TGTGCCAGCAGCCAGGGGCTAGCGGGCTCCGTCAAAACAGATACGCAGTATTTT; CDR3: CASSQGLAGSVKTDTQYF
size: NA; J: TRBJ2-2; V: TRBV7-9; D: NA; DNA: TGTGCCAGCAGCCCCTATACCGGGGAGCTGTTTTTT; CDR3: CASSPYTGELFF
size: NA; J: TRBJ2-3; V: TRBV15; D: NA; DNA: TGTGCCACCCCCGTTAAAGATACGCAGTATTTT; CDR3: CATPVKDTQYF
size: once; J: TRBJ1-5; V: TRBV9; D: TRBD1; DNA: TGTGCCAGCAGCGTAGGGACAGGGGGCAATCAGCCCCAGCATTTT; CDR3: CASSVGTGGNQPQHF
size: NA; J: TRBJ1-1; V: TRBV20-1; D: NA; DNA: TGCAGTGCTAGAAGCGGGGCGCAGGCTTTCTTT; CDR3: CSARSGAQAFF
size: once; J: TRBJ2-5; V: TRBV5-1; D: NA; DNA: TGCGCCAGCAGCGGCGGGACGATTAAAGAGACCCAGTACTTC; CDR3: CASSGGTIKETQYF
size: NA; J: TRBJ1-1; V: TRBV6-1; D: NA; DNA: TGTGCCAGCAGTGAAGGGACATCGAACACTGAAGCTTTCTTT; CDR3: CASSEGTSNTEAFF
size: NA; J: TRBJ1-6; V: TRBV3-1/TRBV3-2; D: NA; DNA: TGTGCCAGCAGCCAAGCAGGGCCTGGGAATTCACCCCTCCACTTT; CDR3: CASSQAGPGNSPLHF